Listed here are 15 T cell receptor beta chains from one sample, sequenced in a study of response to subunit inactivated influenza vaccine. Each CDR3 protein gets one entry after TCRdb re-called the RT-PCR reads with MiXCR. Seen here are over 400,000 distinct CDR3 sequences, 10% to 15% observed once, and the top ten hold around 13%. Sequenced material: PBMCs from blood, taken about 6 weeks after vaccination. The receptors come from a man in his forties or fifties who received an inactivated influenza vaccine.

This clonotype was seen repeatedly, ten times or more. This chain connects TRBV20-1 to TRBJ1-1; D is possibly TRBD1 (6 bases). V lost 2 bases to trimming and J lost 3 bases, with 16 bases between them. This CDR3 comprises 15 residues. Germline V gene sequence: CDR1 DFQATT, CDR2 SNEGSKA (reference sequence). CDR3 in DNA: TGCAGTGCTAGAAACCTCCGGGGGCCGGACACTGAAGCTTTCTTT. It is translated as CSARNLRGPDTEAFF.

The gene calls are TRBV3-1 and TRBJ1-5; D ambiguous. The CDR3 consists of 15 residues. V was shortened by 1 base and J by 4 bases, with 11 bases between the two germline ends. Germline CDR1 reads LGHDT; CDR2 reads YNNKEL (reference sequence). In nucleotides, the CDR3 is TGTGCCAGCAGCCAAGGTTTCAGTAAGAATCAGCCCCAGCATTTT. The encoded protein is CASSQGFSKNQPQHF.

This clonotype was detected only a few times. The V call is TRBV5-1, the J call TRBJ2-1; 13 bases align to TRBD2. The CDR3 totals 14 residues. Germline V CDR1 and CDR2: SGHRS, YFSETQ. The J segment lost 9 bases and the V segment lost 4 bases, leaving 4 bases of the junction unmatched. In nucleotides, the CDR3 is TGCGCCAGCAGCCGGACTAGCGGGAGCTTTGAGCAGTTCTTC. It specifies CASSRTSGSFEQFF.

In this sample, this clonotype turned up many times. The V and J genes are TRBV12-3 or TRBV12-4 and TRBJ2-7, with TRBD2 matching 7 bases. Trimming removed 6 bases from V and 4 bases from J; junction bases left unmatched: 9. The CDR3 has 14 amino acids. The CDR3 spells CASRAGGSGYEQYF. The DNA of the CDR3 is TGTGCCAGCAGGGCGGGCGGGAGTGGGTACGAGCAGTACTTC.

About this clonotype: This may be a read error: a much more frequent sequence differs by one nucleotide. The gene calls are TRBV28 and TRBJ2-7, with 7 nucleotides matching TRBD2. Per germline, CDR1 MDHEN and CDR2 SYDVKM. The CDR3 runs 13 residues. The V segment lost 7 bases and the J segment 0 bases; nucleotides outside the gene matches: 3. CDR3 DNA: TGTGCCAGCACCCGGGGGGTCTCCTACGAGCAGTACTTC. It encodes CASTRGVSYEQYF.

The chain couples TRBV12-3 or TRBV12-4 to TRBJ1-1; D is uncertain. Trimming pared 3 bases from V and 12 bases from J, leaving 11 bases between. There are 11 residues in the CDR3. Here the CDR3 reads CASSFSVDSFF. As DNA, the CDR3 is TGTGCCAGCAGTTTTTCAGTAGATTCTTTCTTT.

V usage is TRBV6-1 and J usage is TRBJ2-3; weak D call: TRBD2 (6 bases). V was cut by 6 bases and J by 4 bases, with 11 bases left in between. The CDR3 loop spans 13 amino acids. Per the germline V gene, CDR1 is MNHNS and CDR2 is SASEGT. CDR3 in DNA: TGTGCCAGCAGAGCGGACTACCCAGATACGCAGTATTTT. Translated, it gives CASRADYPDTQYF.

The CDR3 DNA reads TGTGCCAGCAGCCCTTCTAGTAGCACAGATACGCAGTATTTT. Translated, it gives CASSPSSSTDTQYF. This chain joins TRBV5-4 and TRBJ2-3; no clear D gene. The CDR3 is 14 residues long. Germline V lookup: CDR1 SGHNT, CDR2 YYREEE (reference sequence). V lost 4 bases and J lost 0, with 9 bases in between.

The rearrangement uses TRBV7-6 and TRBJ2-1, with 9 bases aligning to TRBD2. Trimming took 1 base from V and 7 from J; bases not matched to a gene: 14. The CDR3 loop spans 18 amino acids. CDR1 and CDR2 from the germline V gene are SGHVS and FNYEAQ. CDR3 protein: CASSLEGTVAGVWNEQFF. The DNA for the CDR3 is TGTGCCAGCAGCTTAGAGGGTACGGTAGCGGGAGTTTGGAATGAGCAGTTCTTC.

This clonotype showed up just a few times. The rearrangement joins TRBV27 to TRBJ2-7; D could derive from TRBD1 or TRBD2 (6 bases each). This CDR3 is built from 16 residues. V was trimmed by 3 bases and J by 0 bases, leaving 15 bases between them. Per the germline V gene, CDR1 is MNHEY and CDR2 is SMNVEV (reference sequence). The CDR3 here is CASSLEGGTSSYEQYF. The CDR3 nucleotides read TGTGCCAGCAGTTTGGAGGGGGGCACTTCCTCCTACGAGCAGTACTTC.

This clonotype was seen many times. This chain joins TRBV5-1 and TRBJ2-1, with TRBD1 as a possible D gene (5 bases). Germline V gene lookup returns CDR1 SGHRS and CDR2 YFSETQ. Trimming removed 4 bases from V and 10 bases from J, with 18 bases in between. This CDR3 is built from 14 residues. The chain's CDR3 is CASSPTGTLWEQFF. CDR3 DNA: TGCGCCAGCAGCCCCACAGGAACACTTTGGGAGCAGTTCTTC.

V usage is TRBV18 and J usage is TRBJ2-2, with a tentative D call TRBD1 (6 bases). V was shortened by 3 bases and J by 6 bases, with 23 bases between the two germline ends. The length of the CDR3 is 18 residues. CDR1 and CDR2 (germline): KGHSH, LQKENI. CDR3 nucleotide sequence: TGTGCCAGCTCACCGTATTCCGGGACACCTAACGCACCCGGGGAGCTGTTTTTT. Its protein product is CASSPYSGTPNAPGELFF.

The chain carries TRBV5-1 and TRBJ2-2; 7 nucleotides line up with TRBD2. Germline CDR1 and CDR2: SGHRS and YFSETQ. This CDR3 spans 19 amino acids. After removal of 0 bases from V and 6 bases from J, the junction contained 17 bases not matched to a gene. The DNA for the CDR3 is TGCGCCAGCAGCTTGGTCGCCGGGACTACCTCCCTCGAGGCCGGGGAGCTGTTTTTT. Translating gives CASSLVAGTTSLEAGELFF.

This clonotype has only a few counts. The J gene is TRBJ1-1, the V gene TRBV7-8; D is unresolved. V gave up 2 bases and J gave up 4 bases, with 11 bases separating them. Germline CDR1 is SGHVS and CDR2 is FQNEAQ. This CDR3 has 14 amino acids. DNA of the CDR3: TGTGCCAGCAGCTTATTAGCCTGGGGCACTGAAGCTTTCTTT. This gives the protein CASSLLAWGTEAFF.

This chain joins TRBV20-1 and TRBJ1-1; no firm D call. CDR3 size: 13 residues. The germline gives CDR1 DFQATT, CDR2 SNEGSKA (reference sequence). The V gene lost 6 bases and the J gene lost 7 bases, with 18 bases spanning the gap. CDR3 sequence: CSAPTGSRYEAFF. The CDR3 bases are TGCAGTGCACCGACCGGGTCCCGGTATGAAGCTTTCTTT.